The rows below give T cell receptor beta chains drawn from one sample of a study of blood T cell repertoires in COVID-19. Some clones are missing from TCRdb's copy, which holds only in-frame ones; the method was immunoSEQ multiplex PCR. The sample lists some 360,000 clones, around nine tenths seen once, with 3.9% in the top ten. Sequencing input: peripheral blood. The receptors stem from a woman aged 55-69 years with COVID-19, enrolled during active disease. Both conserved end residues are part of each CDR3. The D gene is left open where the match is weak. Only part of the rows carry a size: once, few, many, or a class if the clone is expanded.

TRBV18	-	TRBJ1-1	-	CASRPGLNMYTEAFF	TGTGCCAGCCGACCGGGACTCAATATGTACACTGAAGCTTTCTTT
TRBV6-5	-	TRBJ1-1	TRBD1	CASSFYRGGTEAFF	TGTGCCAGCAGTTTTTACAGGGGTGGCACTGAAGCTTTCTTT
TRBV10-1	-	TRBJ1-1	TRBD1	CASSDVDRGRETEAFF	TGCGCCAGCAGTGATGTTGACAGGGGGCGAGAAACTGAAGCTTTCTTT
TRBV5-1	-	TRBJ2-7	-	CASSLSREEGIILGYEQYF	TGCGCCAGCAGCTTGAGTAGGGAAGAGGGAATAATTCTCGGATACGAGCAGTACTTC
TRBV10-2	-	TRBJ1-5	-	CASSVYRYNQPQHF	TGCGCCAGCAGTGTATACAGATATAATCAGCCCCAGCATTTT
TRBV11-2	-	TRBJ1-4	TRBD1	CASSPSSWDRGSEKLFF	TGTGCCAGCAGCCCGTCCTCATGGGACAGGGGAAGCGAAAAACTGTTTTTT
TRBV19	-	TRBJ1-1	TRBD1	CASNPLTGKYTEAFF	TGTGCCAGTAATCCACTGACAGGGAAGTACACTGAAGCTTTCTTT
TRBV18	once	TRBJ2-1	TRBD2	CASSPGLAVNNEQFF	TGTGCCAGCTCACCAGGACTAGCGGTGAATAATGAGCAGTTCTTC
TRBV28	-	TRBJ1-5	TRBD1	CASRDRGSPQPQHF	TGTGCCAGCAGGGACAGGGGGTCTCCTCAGCCCCAGCATTTT
TRBV2	few	TRBJ1-2	-	CASSEAATGSF	TGTGCCAGCAGTGAAGCGGCAACAGGGTCCTTC
TRBV5-5	once	TRBJ2-7	TRBD2	CASSGTGGYEQYF	TGTGCCAGCAGCGGGACGGGAGGCTACGAGCAGTACTTC
TRBV11-1	-	TRBJ1-6	-	CASSFRGRNSPLHF	TGTGCCAGCAGCTTTCGGGGGAGGAATTCACCCCTCCACTTT
TRBV7-9	-	TRBJ2-2	TRBD2	CASTFSMAGGPGTGELFF	TGTGCCAGCACCTTCTCGATGGCGGGGGGGCCTGGGACCGGGGAGCTGTTTTTT
TRBV7-2	-	TRBJ1-6	-	CASSRLDDSPLHF	TGTGCCAGCAGCAGACTTGACGATTCACCCCTCCACTTT
TRBV18	-	TRBJ1-3	-	CASSPSYANHEYTIYF	TGTGCCAGCTCACCATCGTACGCGAACCATGAGTACACCATATATTTT
TRBV27	few	TRBJ1-4	-	CASSPNGGLGPNEKLFF	TGTGCCAGCAGCCCTAACGGGGGGCTCGGCCCTAATGAAAAACTGTTTTTT
TRBV5-6	-	TRBJ1-1	-	CASSLAGGITEAFF	TGTGCCAGCAGCTTGGCGGGGGGGATCACTGAAGCTTTCTTT
TRBV29-1	once	TRBJ1-2	-	CSSEAGAYGYTF	TGCAGCTCCGAAGCGGGGGCCTATGGCTACACCTTC
TRBV4-1	many	TRBJ2-1	-	CASSQGLLNNEQFF	TGCGCCAGCAGCCAAGGACTCCTCAACAATGAGCAGTTCTTC
TRBV28	-	TRBJ1-1	-	CASSPAGPEGTEAFF	TGTGCCAGCAGTCCGGCCGGGCCCGAGGGTACTGAAGCTTTCTTT
TRBV18	-	TRBJ1-2	-	CASSPMTVNYGYTF	TGTGCCAGCTCACCCATGACAGTTAACTATGGCTACACCTTC
TRBV6-2/TRBV6-3	-	TRBJ2-4	TRBD2	CASSYPPLAGDSTKNIQYF	TGTGCCAGCAGTTACCCCCCCCTCGCGGGGGACTCGACCAAAAACATTCAGTACTTC
TRBV5-4	-	TRBJ1-1	-	CASKTTARDTEAFF	TGTGCCAGCAAGACGACAGCAAGAGACACTGAAGCTTTCTTT
TRBV14	-	TRBJ1-2	TRBD1	CASSQDSRDRGDYGYTF	TGTGCCAGCAGCCAAGATTCGCGGGACAGGGGAGACTATGGCTACACCTTC
TRBV30	once	TRBJ1-2	TRBD1	CAISGQGSSYTF	TGTGCCATTTCGGGACAGGGGTCGAGCTACACCTTC
TRBV9	-	TRBJ2-1	TRBD1	CASSTWGQGAGNEQFF	TGTGCCAGCAGCACCTGGGGACAGGGGGCTGGAAATGAGCAGTTCTTC
TRBV3-1/TRBV3-2	once	TRBJ1-5	-	CASSQTGFQPQHF	TGTGCCAGCAGCCAAACAGGGTTCCAGCCCCAGCATTTT
TRBV27	-	TRBJ2-1	TRBD1	CASSPDRGLYNEQFF	TGTGCCAGCAGCCCCGACAGGGGTTTATACAATGAGCAGTTCTTC
TRBV6-6	once	TRBJ1-1	TRBD1	CASSYVPSGGTEAFF	TGTGCCAGCAGTTATGTCCCGTCAGGGGGGACTGAAGCTTTCTTT
TRBV3-1/TRBV3-2	-	TRBJ2-5	-	CASRQGPETQYF	TGTGCCAGCAGACAGGGTCCAGAGACCCAGTACTTC
TRBV10-3	-	TRBJ1-1	TRBD1	CAIRGTGTPEAFF	TGTGCCATCAGAGGGACAGGGACACCTGAAGCTTTCTTT
TRBV7-2	-	TRBJ1-1	TRBD1	CASNLDRATTEAFF	TGTGCCAGCAACTTAGACAGGGCAACCACTGAAGCTTTCTTT
TRBV30	-	TRBJ1-2	-	CAWRRREGHGYTF	TGTGCCTGGAGACGCAGGGAGGGTCATGGCTACACCTTC
TRBV2	-	TRBJ1-1	-	CASIKGGEAFF	TGTGCCAGCATAAAGGGCGGGGAAGCTTTCTTT
TRBV19	-	TRBJ1-1	-	CASRRAGNTEAFF	TGTGCCAGTAGGAGGGCGGGGAACACTGAAGCTTTCTTT
TRBV16	-	TRBJ2-7	-	CASSPLPSYEQYF	TGTGCCAGCAGCCCCCTCCCCTCCTACGAGCAGTACTTC
TRBV6-5	-	TRBJ2-5	-	CASSYSQGGTQYF	TGTGCCAGCAGTTACTCGCAGGGTGGGACCCAGTACTTC
TRBV28	-	TRBJ1-2	-	CASSSMGGGNYGYTF	TGTGCCAGCAGTTCAATGGGGGGAGGGAACTATGGCTACACCTTC
TRBV30	-	TRBJ1-2	-	CAWRGETYGYTF	TGTGCCTGGCGGGGGGAGACGTATGGCTACACCTTC
TRBV28	-	TRBJ1-1	TRBD1	CASSRLQGAGNTEAFF	TGTGCCAGCAGTAGGCTTCAGGGGGCGGGGAACACTGAAGCTTTCTTT
TRBV3-1/TRBV3-2	-	TRBJ2-3	TRBD2	CASSHPGLAGGTDTQYF	TGTGCCAGCAGCCACCCAGGACTAGCGGGGGGCACAGATACGCAGTATTTT
TRBV7-9	-	TRBJ2-7	-	CASSFSVSYEQYF	TGTGCCAGCAGCTTCTCAGTATCCTACGAGCAGTACTTC
TRBV19	-	TRBJ2-4	-	CASSPRGKNIQYF	TGTGCCAGTAGTCCTAGGGGGAAAAACATTCAGTACTTC
TRBV30	-	TRBJ2-5	TRBD2	CAWSPRLAGGRETQYF	TGTGCCTGGAGTCCCAGACTAGCGGGCGGCCGGGAGACCCAGTACTTC
TRBV5-4	-	TRBJ1-1	-	CASSFYSLMNTEAFF	TGTGCCAGCAGCTTCTACAGCCTCATGAACACTGAAGCTTTCTTT
TRBV5-6	-	TRBJ1-5	-	CASSINSGQLNQPQHF	TGTGCCAGCAGCATCAATTCGGGACAATTAAATCAGCCCCAGCATTTT